The clone carrying this TCR beta chain has only one observation. This entry is derived from a study of blood T cell repertoires in COVID-19. Study summary: Samples came from the United States, Italy and Spain, spanning acute and convalescent COVID-19. PBMCs, B-cell-depleted T cells, or T cells were the source of the cDNA or gDNA that made up the material.

How the authors handled the data: The authors estimated nucleated cell counts from reference gene primer amplification. Repertoires were generated with immunoSEQ multiplex PCR, while TCRdb's copy carries only in-frame clones and drops some. V, J and clone size are those of that table, while D and trimming were read from the DNA. The sample lists 84,000 or so clones, approximately 84% seen once, with approximately 6.3% in the top ten. This clonotype was sampled from a man in his 70s with COVID-19, enrolled during active disease. Material for sequencing was peripheral blood.

CDR3: CASSEPAGGGNTIYF. The CDR3 region has the DNA TGTGCCAGCAGTGAACCGGCAGGGGGAGGAAACACCATATATTTT. V gene TRBV2 combines with J gene TRBJ1-3, with 7 bases matching TRBD1. V was pared by 2 bases and J by 4 bases, with 5 bases of the junction left unmatched. The CDR3 contains 15 residues. Per the germline V gene, CDR1 is SNHLY and CDR2 is FYNNEI.